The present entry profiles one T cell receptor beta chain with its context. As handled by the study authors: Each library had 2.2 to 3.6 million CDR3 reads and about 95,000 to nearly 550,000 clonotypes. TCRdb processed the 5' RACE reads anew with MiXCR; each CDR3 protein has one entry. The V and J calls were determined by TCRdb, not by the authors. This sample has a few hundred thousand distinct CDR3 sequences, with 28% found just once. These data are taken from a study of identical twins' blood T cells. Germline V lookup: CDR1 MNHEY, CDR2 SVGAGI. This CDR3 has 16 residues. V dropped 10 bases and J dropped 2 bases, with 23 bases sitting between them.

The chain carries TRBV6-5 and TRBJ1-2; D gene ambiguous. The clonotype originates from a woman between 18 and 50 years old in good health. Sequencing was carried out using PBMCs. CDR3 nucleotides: TGTGCCAACAGCCCTCAAGGCGGCTTCCCCAACTATGGCTACACCTTC. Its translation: CANSPQGGFPNYGYTF.